Listed here is a single T cell receptor beta chain. This record belongs to a study of T cell changes during pregnancy in multiple sclerosis. This CDR3 region has 17 residues. Trimming took 0 bases from V and 1 from J, leaving 10 bases between them. Germline assignment: CDR1 LGHNA and CDR2 YSLEER. Profiled with immunoSEQ multiplex PCR; TCRdb holds only in-frame clones, not every one. There are 40,000 to 50,000 clones in the sample; about 93% occur only once, and approximately 4% lies in the top ten. This sequence was found in a female donor with multiple sclerosis, enrolled in a pregnancy study. The V and J genes are TRBV4-3 and TRBJ1-6, with D unresolved. Sample: CD8+ T cells from peripheral blood mononuclear cells, taken after pregnancy. Here the CDR3 DNA reads TGCGCCAGCAGCCAAGAAGCCGAGCGGTCCTATAATTCACCCCTCCACTTT. Encoded protein: CASSQEAERSYNSPLHF.